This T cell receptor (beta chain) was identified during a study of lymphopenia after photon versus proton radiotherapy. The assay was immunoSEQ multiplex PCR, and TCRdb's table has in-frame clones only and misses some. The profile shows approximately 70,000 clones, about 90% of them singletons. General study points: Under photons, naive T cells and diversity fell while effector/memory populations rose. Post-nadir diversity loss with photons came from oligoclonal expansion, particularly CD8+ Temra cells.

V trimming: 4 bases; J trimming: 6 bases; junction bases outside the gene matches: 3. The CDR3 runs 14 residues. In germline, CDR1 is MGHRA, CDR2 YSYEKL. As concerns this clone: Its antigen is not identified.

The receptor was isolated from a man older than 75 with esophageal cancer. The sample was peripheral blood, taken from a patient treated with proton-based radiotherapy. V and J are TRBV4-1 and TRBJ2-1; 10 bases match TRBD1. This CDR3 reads CASSRDRGGNEQFF. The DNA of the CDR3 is TGCGCCAGCAGCCGGGACAGGGGAGGCAATGAGCAGTTCTTC.